These 3 T cell receptor beta chains originate from one sample sequenced in a study of PD-1 blockade in classical Hodgkin lymphoma. Relapse after autologous stem cell transplantation occurred in every patient, and brentuximab vedotin exposure varied. Sequenced by immunoSEQ multiplex PCR; TCRdb stores in-frame clones only, minus some. This table has some 4,300 clones, about 70% appearing once. The starting material was peripheral blood mononuclear cells (PBMCs), obtained before the second cycle of nivolumab. These receptors came from a human donor with classical Hodgkin lymphoma.

This clone is classed as medium-sized. The chain joins TRBV9 to TRBJ2-1; the match to TRBD2 covers 7 bases. After removal of 0 bases from V and 4 bases from J, the junction contained 4 bases not matched to a gene. In germline, CDR1 is SGDLS, CDR2 YYNGEE. The CDR3 has 15 residues. The CDR3 nucleotides are TGTGCCAGCAGCGTAGTTAGCGGGCGGTACAATGAGCAGTTCTTC. Its protein product is CASSVVSGRYNEQFF.

This chain joins TRBV30 and TRBJ1-4; D not certain. V lost 1 base and J 6 bases, leaving 3 bases between the germline ends. Germline V gene data show CDR1 as GTSNPN and CDR2 as SVGIG (reference sequence). This CDR3 region has 11 residues. The CDR3 DNA is TGTGCCTGGAGTGAAGATGAAAAACTGTTTTTT. Protein product: CAWSEDEKLFF.

This chain uses TRBV9 with TRBJ2-5, with 7 nucleotides matching TRBD2. Germline lookup yields CDR1 SGDLS and CDR2 YYNGEE. Trimming removed 0 bases from V and 2 bases from J; junction bases left unmatched: 4. This CDR3 contains 15 residues. The CDR3 DNA reads as TGTGCCAGCAGCGTAGTCCCGGGGGGTCAAGAGACCCAGTACTTC. This sequence encodes CASSVVPGGQETQYF. Together with reference TRBV9 and TRBJ2-5, the CDR3 gives the full variable domain: DSGVTQTPKHLITATGQRVTLRCSPRSGDLSVYWYQQSLDQGLQFLIQYYNGEERAKGNILERFSAQQFPDLHSELNLSSLELGDSALYFCASSVVPGGQETQYFGPGTRLLVL.